The clone carrying this T cell receptor (beta chain) was found a few times. Antigen unknown. This record comes from a study of early T cells in non-severe SARS-CoV-2 infection. Whole-study context: Unpaired chains resulted from sequencing bulk RNA of unsorted whole blood.

Points from the study as a whole: Matching against VDJdb likely underestimated virus-specific expansions, favoring anti-spike CD8.

Unique molecular identifiers were attached to individual cDNA molecules. TCRdb re-analysed the 5' RACE reads in MiXCR, keeping a single row per CDR3 protein. This table holds around 60,000 distinct CDR3 sequences, around 13% found once. Trimming cost V 5 bases and J 0 bases; bases outside gene matches: 4. The CDR3 is 15 residues long. The V call is TRBV12-3 or TRBV12-4, the J call TRBJ2-1, with 7 bases that match TRBD1. The sequenced sample consisted of whole blood. This clonotype originated in an adult who was a healthcare worker with PCR-confirmed SARS-CoV-2 infection or an uninfected control (not recorded which). The CDR3: CASSPAGGSYNEQFF. The CDR3 nucleotides are TGTGCCAGCAGTCCGGCAGGGGGCTCCTACAATGAGCAGTTCTTC.